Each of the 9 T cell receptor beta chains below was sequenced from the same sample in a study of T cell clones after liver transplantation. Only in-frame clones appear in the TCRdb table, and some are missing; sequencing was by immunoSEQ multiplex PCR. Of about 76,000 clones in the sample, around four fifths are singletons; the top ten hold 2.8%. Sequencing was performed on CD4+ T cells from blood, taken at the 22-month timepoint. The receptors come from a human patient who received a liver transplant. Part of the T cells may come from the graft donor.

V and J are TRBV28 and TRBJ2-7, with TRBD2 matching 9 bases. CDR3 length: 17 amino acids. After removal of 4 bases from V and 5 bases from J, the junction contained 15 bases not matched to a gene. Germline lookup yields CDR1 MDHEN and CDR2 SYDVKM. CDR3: CASSYRSRAGGRNEQYF. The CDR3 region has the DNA TGTGCCAGCAGTTACCGGAGCCGGGCGGGAGGGCGGAACGAGCAGTACTTC.

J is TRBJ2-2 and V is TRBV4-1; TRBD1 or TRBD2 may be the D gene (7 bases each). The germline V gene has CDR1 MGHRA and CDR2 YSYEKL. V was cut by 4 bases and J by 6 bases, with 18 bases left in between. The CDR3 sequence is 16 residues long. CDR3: CASSPSRGGGPGELFF. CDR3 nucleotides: TGCGCCAGCAGCCCGTCCAGGGGGGGTGGGCCCGGGGAGCTGTTTTTT.

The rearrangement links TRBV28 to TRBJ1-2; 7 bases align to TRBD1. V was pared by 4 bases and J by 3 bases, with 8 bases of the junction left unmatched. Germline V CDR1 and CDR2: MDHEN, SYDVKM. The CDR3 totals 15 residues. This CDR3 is CASSSPSGTDYGYTF. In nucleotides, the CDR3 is TGTGCCAGCAGTTCACCATCGGGGACAGACTATGGCTACACCTTC.

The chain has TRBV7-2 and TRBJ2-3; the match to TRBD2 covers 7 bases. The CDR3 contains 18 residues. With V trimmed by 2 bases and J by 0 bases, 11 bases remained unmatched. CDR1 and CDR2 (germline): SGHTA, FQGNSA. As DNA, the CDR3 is TGTGCCAGCAGCTTACGCCCCATGGTAGCGGGCAGCACAGATACGCAGTATTTT. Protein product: CASSLRPMVAGSTDTQYF.

Here the CDR3 reads CASSGRTDSNQPQHF. The DNA of the CDR3 is TGTGCCAGCAGCGGTCGGACAGATAGCAATCAGCCCCAGCATTTT. V usage is TRBV2 and J usage is TRBJ1-5; maybe TRBD1 (6 bases). The CDR3 spans 15 residues. V was shortened by 6 bases and J by 0 bases, with 12 bases between the two germline ends. From germline, CDR1 is SNHLY and CDR2 FYNNEI.

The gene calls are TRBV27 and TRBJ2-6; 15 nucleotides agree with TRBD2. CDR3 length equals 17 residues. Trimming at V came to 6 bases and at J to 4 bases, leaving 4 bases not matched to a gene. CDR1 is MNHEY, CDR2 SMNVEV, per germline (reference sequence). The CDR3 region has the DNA TGTGCCAGCAGCGGACTAGCGGGAGGGCCCGGGGCCAACGTCCTGACTTTC. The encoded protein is CASSGLAGGPGANVLTF. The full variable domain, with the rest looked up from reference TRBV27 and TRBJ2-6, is EAQVTQNPRYLITVTGKKLTVTCSQNMNHEYMSWYRQDPGLGLRQIYYSMNVEVTDKGDVPEGYKVSRKEKRNFPLILESPSPNQTSLYFCASSGLAGGPGANVLTFGAGSRLTVL.

This CDR3 reads CASSQSTSGETQYF. In DNA form, the CDR3 reads TGCGCCAGCAGCCAATCGACTAGCGGAGAGACCCAGTACTTC. The chain recombines TRBV4-1 with TRBJ2-5; 9 positions agree with TRBD2. The germline CDR1 and CDR2 sequences are MGHRA and YSYEKL. The CDR3 is 14 residues long. V was pared by 2 bases and J by 4 bases, with 2 bases of the junction left unmatched.

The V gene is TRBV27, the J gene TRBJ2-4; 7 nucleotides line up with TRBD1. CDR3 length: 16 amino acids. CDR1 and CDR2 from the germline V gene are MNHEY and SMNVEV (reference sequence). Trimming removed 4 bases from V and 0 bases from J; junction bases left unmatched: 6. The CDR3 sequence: CASSSGQMLAKNIQYF. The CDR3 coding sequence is TGTGCCAGCAGTTCGGGACAGATGCTAGCCAAAAACATTCAGTACTTC.

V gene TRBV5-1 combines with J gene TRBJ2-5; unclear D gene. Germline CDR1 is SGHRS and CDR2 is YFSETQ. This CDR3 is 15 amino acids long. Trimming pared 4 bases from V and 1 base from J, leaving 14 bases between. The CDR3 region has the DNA TGCGCCAGCAGCGTTATTCCGCTGCCCCAAGAGACCCAGTACTTC. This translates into CASSVIPLPQETQYF.